These T cell receptor beta chains were read from a single sample in a study of T cell repertoires in cytomegalovirus infection. TCRdb redid the calling of the reads with MiXCR, one entry per CDR3 protein. The profile covers some 230,000 distinct CDR3 sequences, with over 20% appearing a single time and about 18% taken by the ten largest. The material sequenced was CD8+ T cells from PBMCs. These receptors all stem from a human donor in good health (CMV status not recorded). Some clones in this sample may be carry-over from other donors' samples. The CDR3 runs from the conserved cysteine through the conserved F or W. The D gene is left open where the match is weak. Part of the rows lack a size; the others show once, few, many or a class for expanded clones.

J gene: TRBJ1-3
D gene: .
V gene: TRBV20-1
clone size: once
CDR3 DNA: TGCAGTGCTGCGGACACGCCAGGAAACACCATATATTTT
CDR3 protein: CSAADTPGNTIYF

J gene: TRBJ2-3
D gene: .
V gene: TRBV14
clone size: few
CDR3 DNA: TGTGCCAGCAGCCCGCTCGGAGACACAGATACGCAGTATTTT
CDR3 protein: CASSPLGDTDTQYF

J gene: TRBJ1-1
D gene: .
V gene: TRBV2
clone size: once
CDR3 DNA: TGTGCCACCAAATCCGGGGGGCTCGTCACTGAAGCTTTCTTT
CDR3 protein: CATKSGGLVTEAFF

J gene: TRBJ2-7
D gene: TRBD1
V gene: TRBV12-3/TRBV12-4
clone size: many
CDR3 DNA: TGTGCCAGCAGTTACGGGACAGGTTTCTACGAGCAGTACTTC
CDR3 protein: CASSYGTGFYEQYF

J gene: TRBJ2-7
D gene: TRBD1
V gene: TRBV7-9
clone size: many
CDR3 DNA: TGTGCCAGCAGCCCCACAGGGGTCTACGAGCAGTACTTC
CDR3 protein: CASSPTGVYEQYF

J gene: TRBJ2-4
D gene: TRBD2
V gene: TRBV28
clone size: .
CDR3 DNA: TGTGCCAGCAGTTTAGTTGGTAGCGGGGGGTATCAAAACATTCAGTACTTC
CDR3 protein: CASSLVGSGGYQNIQYF

J gene: TRBJ2-7
D gene: TRBD2
V gene: TRBV7-9
clone size: few
CDR3 DNA: TGTGCCAGCAGCTTGGGCCTAGCGGGGGCCAACGAGCAGTACTTC
CDR3 protein: CASSLGLAGANEQYF

J gene: TRBJ2-7
D gene: TRBD1
V gene: TRBV12-3/TRBV12-4
clone size: many
CDR3 DNA: TGTGCCAGTACAGGGGGAGCCTACGAGCAGTACTTC
CDR3 protein: CASTGGAYEQYF

J gene: TRBJ2-1
D gene: TRBD1
V gene: TRBV12-3/TRBV12-4
clone size: .
CDR3 DNA: TGTGCCAGCAGTTCAGGGGGACCAAGCTACAATGAGCAGTTCTTC
CDR3 protein: CASSSGGPSYNEQFF

J gene: TRBJ2-1
D gene: .
V gene: TRBV20-1
clone size: .
CDR3 DNA: TGCAGTGCCCCGCCCTTGACGGTGGATGAGCAGTTCTTC
CDR3 protein: CSAPPLTVDEQFF

J gene: TRBJ2-7
D gene: .
V gene: TRBV15
clone size: .
CDR3 DNA: TGTGCCACCTCGCCCACCGGGGATCCCCTCTACGAGCAGTACTTC
CDR3 protein: CATSPTGDPLYEQYF

J gene: TRBJ2-7
D gene: .
V gene: TRBV4-1
clone size: many
CDR3 DNA: TGCGCCAGCAGCCTCACGGACTCGTACGAGCAGTACTTC
CDR3 protein: CASSLTDSYEQYF

J gene: TRBJ2-3
D gene: TRBD2
V gene: TRBV27
clone size: few
CDR3 DNA: TGTGCCAGCAACTTCTCGGGAGGGAAGGGAGATACGCAGTATTTT
CDR3 protein: CASNFSGGKGDTQYF

J gene: TRBJ1-4
D gene: .
V gene: TRBV12-3/TRBV12-4
clone size: .
CDR3 DNA: TGTGCCAGCAGCCGCTCGGGGGCTGAAAAACTGTTTTTT
CDR3 protein: CASSRSGAEKLFF

J gene: TRBJ2-7
D gene: .
V gene: TRBV2
clone size: few
CDR3 DNA: TGTGCCAGCACCTCATGGGGGGCGGAGGAGCAGTACTTC
CDR3 protein: CASTSWGAEEQYF

J gene: TRBJ2-5
D gene: .
V gene: TRBV27
clone size: few
CDR3 DNA: TGTGCCAGCAGTTCCTTAGTCGGGGGAAAGACCCAGTACTTC
CDR3 protein: CASSSLVGGKTQYF

J gene: TRBJ2-7
D gene: .
V gene: TRBV6-1
clone size: few
CDR3 DNA: TGTGCCAGCAGACCCCTTGGGGACGGGGACTACGAGCAGTACTTC
CDR3 protein: CASRPLGDGDYEQYF

J gene: TRBJ1-2
D gene: .
V gene: TRBV7-9
clone size: few
CDR3 DNA: TGTGCCAGCAGCTCTTTTTTTTGGACAGACTCGTCGGGCTACACCTTC
CDR3 protein: CASSSFFWTDSSGYTF

J gene: TRBJ1-3
D gene: .
V gene: TRBV11-2
clone size: many
CDR3 DNA: TGTGCCAGCAGCTTCTGGGACTCTGGAAACACCATATATTTT
CDR3 protein: CASSFWDSGNTIYF

J gene: TRBJ2-7
D gene: .
V gene: TRBV2
clone size: .
CDR3 DNA: TGTGCCAGCAGTGAACCCCCGGGCAGGGGCCACGAGCAGTACTTC
CDR3 protein: CASSEPPGRGHEQYF

J gene: TRBJ1-2
D gene: .
V gene: TRBV6-5
clone size: .
CDR3 DNA: TGTGCCAGCACAGGGGATTTAGTTGGCTACACCTTC
CDR3 protein: CASTGDLVGYTF

J gene: TRBJ1-2
D gene: TRBD1
V gene: TRBV28
clone size: few
CDR3 DNA: TGTGCCAGCAGCAGAACCGGGACAGTTACCACTAACTATGGCTACACCTTC
CDR3 protein: CASSRTGTVTTNYGYTF

J gene: TRBJ2-1
D gene: TRBD2
V gene: TRBV7-2
clone size: few
CDR3 DNA: TGTGCCAGCAGTCGAGGACTAGCGGGGGGGCTGGGTGAGCAGTTCTTC
CDR3 protein: CASSRGLAGGLGEQFF

J gene: TRBJ1-1
D gene: .
V gene: TRBV14
clone size: few
CDR3 DNA: TGTGCCAGCAGCCAAGATTCGGGGCGGGACACTGAAGCTTTCTTT
CDR3 protein: CASSQDSGRDTEAFF

J gene: TRBJ1-1
D gene: .
V gene: TRBV6-5
clone size: .
CDR3 DNA: TGTGCCAGCAGCCGAGCCCAGATGAACACTGAAGCTTTCTTT
CDR3 protein: CASSRAQMNTEAFF

J gene: TRBJ2-5
D gene: TRBD2
V gene: TRBV2
clone size: .
CDR3 DNA: TGTGCCAGCAGTTTTAGCGGGGGGCTTCTGGAGACCCAGTACTTC
CDR3 protein: CASSFSGGLLETQYF

J gene: TRBJ1-2
D gene: .
V gene: TRBV12-3/TRBV12-4
clone size: .
CDR3 DNA: TGTGCCAGCAGTTTAAAGGGGGTTCGGTATGAGTATGGCTACACCTTC
CDR3 protein: CASSLKGVRYEYGYTF

J gene: TRBJ2-1
D gene: TRBD1
V gene: TRBV28
clone size: .
CDR3 DNA: TGTGCCAGCACCTGGGGGGGACAGGGGCTGACGGAGCAGTTCTTC
CDR3 protein: CASTWGGQGLTEQFF

J gene: TRBJ2-1
D gene: .
V gene: TRBV30
clone size: .
CDR3 DNA: TGTGCCTGGAGGGAACGGGGAAACGATTACAATGAGCAGTTCTTC
CDR3 protein: CAWRERGNDYNEQFF

J gene: TRBJ2-6
D gene: TRBD2
V gene: TRBV13
clone size: .
CDR3 DNA: TGTGCCAGCAGTCTCTATAGCGGGGGGCCTTTCTCTGGGGCCAACGTCCTGACTTTC
CDR3 protein: CASSLYSGGPFSGANVLTF

J gene: TRBJ2-7
D gene: .
V gene: TRBV28
clone size: few
CDR3 DNA: TGTGCCAGCAGTTTTGTCCGCCGAGGACTGAGCTCCTACGAGCAGTACTTC
CDR3 protein: CASSFVRRGLSSYEQYF

J gene: TRBJ2-5
D gene: TRBD1
V gene: TRBV5-1
clone size: .
CDR3 DNA: TGCGCCAGCAGCTTAGAAGGGACAGGTTCGTTAGTGACCCAGTACTTC
CDR3 protein: CASSLEGTGSLVTQYF

J gene: TRBJ2-2
D gene: .
V gene: TRBV7-9
clone size: few
CDR3 DNA: TGTGCCAGCAGCCGGGACACGAACACCGGGGAGCTGTTTTTT
CDR3 protein: CASSRDTNTGELFF

J gene: TRBJ2-2
D gene: TRBD2
V gene: TRBV29-1
clone size: .
CDR3 DNA: TGCAGCGTAGTCCCCCCTAGCGGGGGAGTCCCGGGGACCGGGGAGCTGTTTTTT
CDR3 protein: CSVVPPSGGVPGTGELFF

J gene: TRBJ2-7
D gene: TRBD1
V gene: TRBV20-1
clone size: .
CDR3 DNA: TGCAGTGCTCTGGACAGGGTACCCTACGAGCAGTACTTC
CDR3 protein: CSALDRVPYEQYF

J gene: TRBJ2-1
D gene: TRBD2
V gene: TRBV29-1
clone size: few
CDR3 DNA: TGCAGCGTTCAGGTCGGGACTAGTTCCTATGAGCAGTTCTTC
CDR3 protein: CSVQVGTSSYEQFF

J gene: TRBJ2-2
D gene: .
V gene: TRBV7-9
clone size: .
CDR3 DNA: TGTGCCAGCAGCTCGGTCCGGGACGGCAACACCGGGGAGCTGTTTTTT
CDR3 protein: CASSSVRDGNTGELFF

J gene: TRBJ2-7
D gene: TRBD1
V gene: TRBV4-1
clone size: once
CDR3 DNA: TGCGCCAGCAGCCTCGGGCTTGGACAGGCCGAGCAGTACTTC
CDR3 protein: CASSLGLGQAEQYF

J gene: TRBJ2-7
D gene: .
V gene: TRBV28
clone size: .
CDR3 DNA: TGTGCCAGCAGTTTGGCAGGGGGGGTGGGCGAGCAGTACTTC
CDR3 protein: CASSLAGGVGEQYF

J gene: TRBJ2-2
D gene: .
V gene: TRBV11-2
clone size: few
CDR3 DNA: TGTGCCAGCAGCCTAGTGGCCGTTACGAACACCGGGGAGCTGTTTTTT
CDR3 protein: CASSLVAVTNTGELFF

J gene: TRBJ2-1
D gene: .
V gene: TRBV9
clone size: few
CDR3 DNA: TGTGCCAGCAGCGTAGAGGGGGGGGATCCAGGCTTCAATGAGCAGTTCTTC
CDR3 protein: CASSVEGGDPGFNEQFF

J gene: TRBJ1-1
D gene: .
V gene: TRBV12-3/TRBV12-4
clone size: .
CDR3 DNA: TGTGCCAGCAGTTTCGGGGCTCATGAAGCTTTCTTT
CDR3 protein: CASSFGAHEAFF

J gene: TRBJ2-7
D gene: .
V gene: TRBV20-1
clone size: .
CDR3 DNA: TGCAGTGCTAGAGGAGACACCTACGAGCAGTACTTC
CDR3 protein: CSARGDTYEQYF

J gene: TRBJ2-3
D gene: .
V gene: TRBV15
clone size: .
CDR3 DNA: TGTGCCACCAGCATGCCGGATAGGGGGTCCAAGGATACGCAGTATTTT
CDR3 protein: CATSMPDRGSKDTQYF

J gene: TRBJ1-1
D gene: .
V gene: TRBV19
clone size: .
CDR3 DNA: TGTGCCAGTAGTACATCAGGGATCACTGAAGCTTTCTTT
CDR3 protein: CASSTSGITEAFF

J gene: TRBJ1-1
D gene: TRBD1
V gene: TRBV4-1
clone size: many
CDR3 DNA: TGCGCCAGCAGCCAAGCTGGTCCCGGACAGGTCGGCACTGAAGCTTTCTTT
CDR3 protein: CASSQAGPGQVGTEAFF

J gene: TRBJ2-3
D gene: TRBD1
V gene: TRBV11-2
clone size: .
CDR3 DNA: TGTGCCAGCAGCTCAGACTTGGACAGGGGGCAGCGAGATACGCAGTATTTT
CDR3 protein: CASSSDLDRGQRDTQYF

J gene: TRBJ1-1
D gene: .
V gene: TRBV7-9
clone size: .
CDR3 DNA: TGTGCCAGCAGCCCGGAGGACTGGAACACTGAAGCTTTCTTT
CDR3 protein: CASSPEDWNTEAFF

J gene: TRBJ1-1
D gene: .
V gene: TRBV7-9
clone size: .
CDR3 DNA: TGTGCCAGCAGCCGTAAGGATGACGAAGCTTTCTTT
CDR3 protein: CASSRKDDEAFF

J gene: TRBJ2-3
D gene: .
V gene: TRBV11-2
clone size: .
CDR3 DNA: TGTGCCAGCATCTTAGGAGAATTCAACCGAGCAGATACGCAGTATTTT
CDR3 protein: CASILGEFNRADTQYF

J gene: TRBJ1-1
D gene: .
V gene: TRBV7-2
clone size: .
CDR3 DNA: TGTGCCAGCAGCTTGAGGGAGACAGTATCGAACACTGAAGCTTTCTTT
CDR3 protein: CASSLRETVSNTEAFF

J gene: TRBJ2-1
D gene: .
V gene: TRBV28
clone size: .
CDR3 DNA: TGTGCCAGCAGGCCCACCTCGGGGGGCGCCTACAATGAGCAGTTCTTC
CDR3 protein: CASRPTSGGAYNEQFF

J gene: TRBJ1-1
D gene: .
V gene: TRBV29-1
clone size: .
CDR3 DNA: TGCAGCGTTGAAGGGACCGACGGGACACCTCAGCAATGGAGGACTGAAGCTTTCTTT
CDR3 protein: CSVEGTDGTPQQWRTEAFF

J gene: TRBJ1-3
D gene: .
V gene: TRBV7-9
clone size: .
CDR3 DNA: TGTGCCAGCAGCTTAGCCGGGCAGGGACGTGGAAACACCATATATTTT
CDR3 protein: CASSLAGQGRGNTIYF

J gene: TRBJ2-1
D gene: .
V gene: TRBV9
clone size: few
CDR3 DNA: TGTGCCAGCAGCGTAGGGTATGAGCAGTTCTTC
CDR3 protein: CASSVGYEQFF